The 3 T cell receptor beta chains given below trace back to one sample, sequenced in a study of identical twins. TCRdb re-called the 5' RACE reads through MiXCR, storing one row per CDR3 protein. Among more than 400,000 distinct CDR3 sequences, 13% to 15% were seen once, and the ten largest hold about 0.47%. The same sample was also studied in work on yellow fever vaccine responses in identical twins.

Source material: CD4+ T cells sorted from blood. These receptors came from a woman in her late teens or twenties in good health.

This clonotype has more than one count but fewer than ten. The V call is TRBV20-1, the J call TRBJ2-2; the D gene is possibly TRBD2 (5 bases). Germline CDR1 DFQATT, CDR2 SNEGSKA (reference sequence). This CDR3 comprises 14 residues. Trimming took 2 bases from V and 8 from J, leaving 15 bases between them. The CDR3 DNA reads TGCAGTGCTAGAACTACTAGGAGTGCGGGGGAGCTGTTTTTT. As protein: CSARTTRSAGELFF.

This clonotype was seen only a few times. The chain is built from TRBV12-3 or TRBV12-4 and TRBJ1-4; 9 bases line up with TRBD1. CDR3 length: 17 amino acids. The trim removed 6 bases at V and 3 bases at J, leaving 11 bases unmatched. The CDR3 DNA sequence: TGTGCCAGCAGCCCAGGGGACAGGGAATTTCCTAATGAAAAACTGTTTTTT. It codes for CASSPGDREFPNEKLFF.

V usage is TRBV4-2 and J usage is TRBJ2-3, with 12 bases that match TRBD2. The CDR3 runs to 16 residues. The V segment lost 3 bases and the J segment 4 bases; nucleotides outside the gene matches: 5. Germline values: CDR1 LGHNA, CDR2 YNFKEQ. CDR3 loop: CASSQLAGGPADTQYF. Written as DNA, the CDR3 is TGTGCCAGCAGCCAGCTAGCGGGAGGGCCCGCAGATACGCAGTATTTT.